This passage covers 29 T cell receptor beta chains from one sample sequenced in a study of T cells after yellow fever vaccination (dated by TCRdb to between 2018 and 2020). Receptor libraries were prepared by 5' RACE. Instrument used: Illumina HiSeq 2500. The raw public reads went through TCRdb reprocessing: fastp at Q25, MiXCR clone calling, in-frame beta chains kept. Duplicate CDR3 protein sequences are folded into a single record with the most common DNA and genes. This sample comprises some 560,000 distinct CDR3 sequences, about a sixth of them detected only once. The ten most abundant clones make up 15% to 20% of the sample. In the paper's terms, the treatment or condition label means: live attenuated yellow fever vaccine strain. The starting material was PBMCs, obtained 5 days after the first yellow fever vaccination. Every receptor here comes from a man aged 18 to 35 who received the YFV17D yellow fever vaccine.

This clonotype was recorded a few times. CDR3 nucleotide sequence: TGTGCCAGCTCAGCCATAGGACAGGGCTCCTACAATGAGCAGTTCTTC. It yields the protein CASSAIGQGSYNEQFF. V usage is TRBV18 and J usage is TRBJ2-1; 8 bases line up with TRBD1. The CDR3 runs 16 residues. The germline V gene has CDR1 KGHSH and CDR2 LQKENI. The junction had 6 bases not matched to a gene; V was cut back by 5 bases and J by 0 bases.

This sequence joins TRBV7-9 and TRBJ2-1, with 7 bases matching TRBD2. The ends lost 3 bases at V and 9 bases at J; junction bases unmatched: 5. In germline, CDR1 is SEHNR, CDR2 FQNEAQ (reference sequence). The CDR3 spans 13 residues. CDR3 DNA sequence: TGTGCCAGCAGCTTCGGCGGGGAGGGTGAGCAGTTCTTC. Its translation is CASSFGGEGEQFF.

This clonotype was observed a handful of times. This rearrangement joins TRBV3-1 to TRBJ2-7, with a possible D match to TRBD2 (6 bases). This CDR3 region has 14 residues. Deletions cut 1 base from V and 3 bases from J, with 10 bases between. Per germline, CDR1 LGHDT and CDR2 YNNKEL (reference sequence). The CDR3 is CASSQGEAVYEQYV. The CDR3 bases are TGTGCCAGCAGCCAAGGGGAGGCAGTCTACGAGCAGTACGTC.

This clonotype was detected a few times. The V gene is TRBV6-1, the J gene TRBJ1-4, with 8 bases fitting TRBD1. Germline CDR1 and CDR2: MNHNS and SASEGT. The trim removed 6 bases at V and 5 bases at J, leaving 8 bases unmatched. The CDR3 is made up of 15 amino acids. The CDR3 DNA sequence: TGTGCCAGCAGCCGAGACAGGGGACAAAATGAAAAACTGTTTTTT. The encoded protein is CASSRDRGQNEKLFF.

This clonotype occurred a few times. The rearrangement joins TRBV5-1 to TRBJ2-2, with a possible D match to TRBD1 (6 bases). Trimming stripped 5 bases from V and 0 bases from J, with 8 bases between. This CDR3 region has 14 residues. Germline V gene data show CDR1 as SGHRS and CDR2 as YFSETQ. For the CDR3, the DNA is TGCGCCAGCAGTGCAGGGGCGAACACCGGGGAGCTGTTTTTT. Translation gives CASSAGANTGELFF.

This clonotype has a count of ten or more. The chain recombines TRBV29-1 with TRBJ2-7; perhaps TRBD1 as D (5 bases). The V gene lost 7 bases and the J gene lost 2 bases, with 18 bases spanning the gap. From germline, CDR1 is SQVTM and CDR2 ANQGSEA. CDR3 length equals 14 residues. The CDR3 sequence is CSGLRQLVPYEQYV. The CDR3 DNA is TGCAGCGGGCTCCGACAGCTAGTTCCCTACGAGCAGTACGTC.

This clonotype was counted a few times. The CDR3 bases are TGCGCCAGCAGCTTGTTCGACAGAATGAACACTGAAGCTTTCTTT. As protein: CASSLFDRMNTEAFF. The V gene is TRBV5-1, the J gene TRBJ1-1, with D perhaps TRBD1 (5 bases). V shed 1 base and J shed 0 bases, with 10 bases lying between them. Per the germline V gene, CDR1 is SGHRS and CDR2 is YFSETQ. CDR3 length: 15 residues.

This chain connects TRBV2 to TRBJ2-7; D is ambiguous. Germline CDR1 and CDR2: SNHLY and FYNNEI. V was clipped by 5 bases and J by 5 bases, with 7 bases between them. The CDR3 is 11 amino acids. CDR3 residues: CASSPEDEQYF. The CDR3 DNA reads TGTGCCAGCAGTCCCGAAGACGAGCAGTACTTC.

This chain uses TRBV30 with TRBJ2-2, with D uncertain. V shed 0 bases and J shed 7 bases, with 9 bases lying between them. CDR3 length: 13 residues. In germline, CDR1 is GTSNPN, CDR2 SVGIG (reference sequence). The CDR3 sequence: CAWSVQSIGELFF. CDR3 nucleotides: TGTGCCTGGAGTGTCCAGTCCATCGGGGAGCTGTTTTTT.

This chain links TRBV5-5 with TRBJ2-3; D uncertain. Per the germline V gene, CDR1 is SGHKS and CDR2 is YYEKEE (reference sequence). V lost 1 base, J lost 3 bases, and 9 bases lay in between. The CDR3 loop spans 14 amino acids. CDR3 sequence (DNA): TGTGCCAGCAGCTTGAGGGTTTGGACAGATACGCAGTATTTT. Protein product: CASSLRVWTDTQYF.

The V gene is TRBV20-1, the J gene TRBJ2-1; D might be TRBD1 (6 bases). Germline assignment: CDR1 DFQATT and CDR2 SNEGSKA (reference sequence). The CDR3 is 13 amino acids. The ends were cut back, 2 bases at V and 4 bases at J, with 9 bases in the middle. CDR3 protein: CSARKTGYNEQFF. The CDR3 nucleotides are TGCAGTGCTAGAAAGACAGGTTACAATGAGCAGTTCTTC.

The chain couples TRBV4-2 to TRBJ1-1; D is perhaps TRBD1 (6 bases). The V gene's germline CDR1 is LGHNA and CDR2 YNFKEQ. Trimming stripped 4 bases from V and 0 bases from J, with 15 bases between. The CDR3 extends over 16 amino acids. The CDR3 sequence: CASSLEGGRMNTEAFF. CDR3 nucleotides: TGTGCCAGCAGCCTAGAGGGGGGCCGGATGAACACTGAAGCTTTCTTT.

This rearrangement joins TRBV5-1 to TRBJ2-3; TRBD1 might be the D (6 bases). The CDR3 sequence is 14 residues long. Germline loops: CDR1 SGHRS, CDR2 YFSETQ. V shed 7 bases and J shed 0 bases, with 12 bases lying between them. The CDR3 reads CASQTGPSTDTQYF. The CDR3 DNA sequence: TGCGCCAGCCAGACAGGCCCCAGCACAGATACGCAGTATTTT.

Only a few counts were recorded for this clonotype. This rearrangement joins TRBV7-8 to TRBJ1-3; 8 positions agree with TRBD1. Germline CDR1 and CDR2: SGHVS and FQNEAQ. Trimming removed 5 bases from V and 4 bases from J; junction bases left unmatched: 7. The CDR3 extends over 15 amino acids. Here the CDR3 reads CASSLRTGSGNTIYF. In DNA, the CDR3 is TGTGCCAGCAGCCTACGGACAGGGTCAGGAAACACCATATATTTT.

The chain carries TRBV2 and TRBJ1-1, with 12 positions matching TRBD1. There are 13 residues in the CDR3. The J segment lost 11 bases and the V segment lost 7 bases, leaving 8 bases of the junction unmatched. The germline CDR1 and CDR2 sequences are SNHLY and FYNNEI. CDR3 sequence reads: CASNPGQGASAFF. The CDR3 DNA reads TGTGCCAGCAATCCGGGACAGGGGGCTTCTGCTTTCTTT.

The V gene is TRBV28, the J gene TRBJ2-7, with 9 bases that match TRBD1. Per the germline V gene, CDR1 is MDHEN and CDR2 is SYDVKM. The CDR3 totals 15 residues. Trimming removed 6 bases from V and 3 bases from J; junction bases left unmatched: 9. CDR3 DNA: TGTGCCAGCAGCCAGCCGGGACAGGGCCTCTACGAGCAGTACGTC. Its translation is CASSQPGQGLYEQYV.

This clonotype was detected ten times or more. This rearrangement joins TRBV29-1 to TRBJ2-2, with D perhaps being TRBD1 or TRBD2 (7 bases each). From germline, CDR1 is SQVTM and CDR2 ANQGSEA. CDR3 length equals 12 residues. V gave up 4 bases and J gave up 6 bases, with 9 bases separating them. The DNA for the CDR3 is TGCAGCGTTGCAGGGGGGGCCGGGGAGCTGTTTTTT. Translation: CSVAGGAGELFF.

This clonotype was seen a few times. V is TRBV5-1 and J is TRBJ2-1; 8 positions agree with TRBD2. CDR3 length: 17 residues. Trimming at V came to 0 bases and at J to 3 bases, leaving 8 bases not matched to a gene. In germline, CDR1 is SGHRS, CDR2 YFSETQ. As DNA, the CDR3 is TGCGCCAGCAGCTTGGGTATAGCGGGGATGCACTACAATGAGCAGTTCTTC. Translation gives CASSLGIAGMHYNEQFF.

Points on this clonotype: Relative to the germline gene, one junction end is altered; a read error may explain this. The chain joins TRBV2 to TRBJ2-1, with TRBD2 as a possible D gene (7 bases). This CDR3 is built from 13 residues. Germline lookup yields CDR1 SNHLY and CDR2 FYNNEI. CDR3 amino acids: CASSEDLGGGGIF. CDR3 nucleotide sequence: TGTGCCAGCAGTGAAGACCTTGGGGGGGGCGGGATCTTC.

The chain carries TRBV12-3 or TRBV12-4 and TRBJ1-4; a weak D match, TRBD1 (5 bases). Trimming removed 5 bases from V and 6 bases from J, with 19 bases in between. This CDR3 has 16 residues. The CDR3 bases are TGTGCCAGCAGTGGAAGTGTCGGGACCGCCGATGAAAAACTGTTTTTT. Translation: CASSGSVGTADEKLFF.

The sample holds a few counts of this clonotype. The chain carries TRBV19 and TRBJ1-1, with D hard to call. Trimming took 8 bases from V and 3 from J, leaving 10 bases between them. Germline assignment: CDR1 LNHDA and CDR2 SQIVND (reference sequence). This CDR3 spans 12 amino acids. Written as DNA, the CDR3 is TGTGCCAGTTGGTCGACTGACACTGAAGCTTTCTTT. It encodes CASWSTDTEAFF. The variable domain in full, with the rest retrieved from reference TRBV19 and TRBJ1-1, is DGGITQSPKYLFRKEGQNVTLSCEQNLNHDAMYWYRQDPGQGLRLIYYSQIVNDFQKGDIAEGYSVSREKKESFPLTVTSAQKNPTAFYLCASWSTDTEAFFGQGTRLTVV.

There are a few counts of this clonotype. The V and J genes are TRBV12-3 or TRBV12-4 and TRBJ1-1; D not certain. The CDR3 covers 16 residues. V was pared by 3 bases and J by 6 bases, with 20 bases between. CDR3 sequence reads: CASSLQGMAPKSEAFF. The CDR3, as DNA: TGTGCCAGCAGTTTGCAAGGAATGGCTCCCAAGTCTGAAGCTTTCTTT.

This clonotype was seen a handful of times. This chain connects TRBV14 to TRBJ2-2; TRBD1 aligns across 7 bases. Germline-derived CDR1 and CDR2 are SGHDN and FVKESK. The CDR3 is 16 residues long. J lost 4 bases, V lost 0 bases, and 5 bases had no gene match. The CDR3 loop is CASSQEQGRFTGELFF. The CDR3 DNA sequence: TGTGCCAGCAGCCAAGAACAGGGGCGCTTCACCGGGGAGCTGTTTTTT.

A single count supports this clonotype. J is TRBJ1-1 and V is TRBV14; D is possibly TRBD1 (6 bases). The CDR3 totals 15 residues. V was cut by 3 bases and J by 0 bases, with 11 bases left in between. Germline-derived CDR1 and CDR2 are SGHDN and FVKESK. The DNA of the CDR3 is TGTGCCAGCAGCCAGTACAGGGCCATGAACACTGAAGCTTTCTTT. Its translation is CASSQYRAMNTEAFF.

V is TRBV4-3 and J is TRBJ1-4, with D hard to call. V lost 0 bases and J 0 bases, leaving 8 bases between the germline ends. This CDR3 is built from 16 residues. CDR1 is LGHNA and CDR2 is YSLEER in the germline V gene. CDR3 DNA sequence: TGCGCCAGCAGCCAAGATCGGGCCGCAACTAATGAAAAACTGTTTTTT. It specifies CASSQDRAATNEKLFF.

V is TRBV12-3 or TRBV12-4 and J is TRBJ1-6; no definite D call. Trimming pared 1 base from V and 5 bases from J, leaving 6 bases between. The CDR3 has 14 residues. CDR3 in amino acids: CASSLDGNNSPLHF. CDR3 bases: TGTGCCAGCAGTTTAGACGGGAATAATTCACCCCTCCACTTT.

V and J are TRBV5-4 and TRBJ2-1; D perhaps matches TRBD2 (7 bases). The germline CDR1 and CDR2 sequences are SGHNT and YYREEE (reference sequence). V dropped 6 bases and J dropped 3 bases, with 22 bases sitting between them. This CDR3 comprises 17 residues. CDR3 DNA: TGTGCCAGCATGTTCCTGGGGGGGCCCAGGATCTACAATGAGCAGTTCTTC. Translated: CASMFLGGPRIYNEQFF. Full variable domain (outside the CDR3, taken from reference TRBV5-4 and TRBJ2-1): ETGVTQSPTHLIKTRGQQVTLRCSSQSGHNTVSWYQQALGQGPQFIFQYYREEENGRGNFPPRFSGLQFPNYSSELNVNALELDDSALYLCASMFLGGPRIYNEQFFGPGTRLTVL.

The J gene is TRBJ1-1, the V gene TRBV12-5; no definite D call. This CDR3 has 14 residues. Germline V gene data show CDR1 as LGHNT and CDR2 as FRNRAP. The V and J ends lost 7 bases and 1 base respectively, with 13 bases between them. CDR3 coding DNA: TGTGCTAGTGCTCAAGGACGGGGGAACACTGAAGCTTTCTTT. As protein: CASAQGRGNTEAFF.

The chain recombines TRBV28 with TRBJ2-7; 10 nucleotides line up with TRBD2. The V and J ends lost 5 bases and 1 base, in that order; junction bases with no gene match: 11. The germline V gene has CDR1 MDHEN and CDR2 SYDVKM. CDR3 size: 17 residues. In DNA form, the CDR3 reads TGTGCCAGCAGTACCGGACTAGCGGACCTCACGTCCTACGAGCAGTACGTC. Protein: CASSTGLADLTSYEQYV.